These 19 T cell receptor beta chains were all obtained from the same sample, sequenced in a study of T cell responses to AZD1222 COVID-19 vaccine. Only in-frame clones appear in the TCRdb table, and some are missing; sequencing was by immunoSEQ multiplex PCR. The sample records around 140,000 clones, around nine tenths being singletons. The sequenced sample was peripheral blood, obtained on day 0 of AZD1222 vaccination. Receptors originate from an adult in good health.

The chain carries TRBV10-3 and TRBJ1-1; D unclear. The length of the CDR3 is 15 residues. Trimming removed 6 bases from V and 4 bases from J, with 18 bases in between. Germline CDR1 is ENHRY and CDR2 is SYGVKD. CDR3 loop: CAIRPGSPRGTEAFF. In DNA, the CDR3 is TGTGCCATCAGGCCGGGGAGCCCGCGGGGCACTGAAGCTTTCTTT.

The J gene is TRBJ2-7, the V gene TRBV27; D is unclear. This CDR3 has 14 amino acids. Germline V gene data show CDR1 as MNHEY and CDR2 as SMNVEV (reference sequence). V shed 8 bases and J shed 0 bases, with 14 bases lying between them. The CDR3 DNA sequence: TGTGCCAGCGGGAATGGACGGAGCTCCTACGAGCAGTACTTC. It specifies CASGNGRSSYEQYF.

The V call is TRBV15, the J call TRBJ2-7, with D maybe TRBD1 (6 bases). V was clipped by 1 base and J by 2 bases, with 9 bases between them. This CDR3 comprises 14 residues. Germline assignment: CDR1 LNHNV and CDR2 YYDKDF (reference sequence). The CDR3 nucleotides read TGTGCCACCAGCAGAGTAGGACAGACCTACGAGCAGTACTTC. The encoded protein is CATSRVGQTYEQYF.

The rearrangement uses TRBV7-9 and TRBJ1-1, with D unclear. The V gene lost 1 base and the J gene lost 10 bases, with 13 bases spanning the gap. There are 13 residues in the CDR3. CDR1 SEHNR and CDR2 FQNEAQ come from the germline V gene (reference sequence). The CDR3 coding sequence is TGTGCCAGCAGCTTAGAGGTAGGGCACTCAGCTTTCTTT. Translated, it gives CASSLEVGHSAFF.

The chain recombines TRBV6-5 with TRBJ2-7; 8 bases are a match to TRBD2. The length of the CDR3 is 15 residues. The V gene end was trimmed by 1 base and the J gene end by 2 bases; junction bases not matched to a gene: 4. The germline V gene encodes CDR1 MNHEY and CDR2 SVGAGI. The CDR3 DNA sequence: TGTGCCAGCAGTTACTACCCCGGGGGGGCCTACGAGCAGTACTTC. It codes for CASSYYPGGAYEQYF.

The V and J genes are TRBV10-2 and TRBJ2-2; D not resolved. The CDR3 is made up of 12 amino acids. Germline loops: CDR1 WSHSY, CDR2 SAAADI. Trimming pared 8 bases from V and 7 bases from J, leaving 11 bases between. DNA of the CDR3: TGCGCCAGCGGACCCTTGGGCGGGGAGCTGTTTTTT. It encodes CASGPLGGELFF.

CDR3 residues: CASSPTSGGVADTQYF. The CDR3 DNA reads as TGTGCCAGCAGCCCGACTAGCGGGGGGGTTGCAGATACGCAGTATTTT. J is TRBJ2-3 and V is TRBV7-2; 14 bases line up with TRBD2. Germline loops: CDR1 SGHTA, CDR2 FQGNSA. V gave up 5 bases and J gave up 4 bases; unmatched junction bases: 5. The CDR3 spans 16 residues. The full variable domain, with the rest looked up from reference TRBV7-2 and TRBJ2-3, is GAGVSQSPSNKVTEKGKDVELRCDPISGHTALYWYRQSLGQGLEFLIYFQGNSAPDKSGLPSDRFSAERTGGSVSTLTIQRTQQEDSAVYLCASSPTSGGVADTQYFGPGTRLTVL.

V gene TRBV12-5 combines with J gene TRBJ2-2, with a weak D call TRBD1 (6 bases). The germline CDR1 and CDR2 sequences are LGHNT and FRNRAP. With 5 bases removed from V and 6 bases from J, the gap between germline ends came to 16 bases. The CDR3 is 15 amino acids. CDR3 loop: CASGTGTWGPGELFF. DNA for the CDR3: TGTGCTAGTGGTACAGGGACCTGGGGACCCGGGGAGCTGTTTTTT.

CDR3 sequence: CATSRLDRGTYGYTF. CDR3 in DNA: TGTGCCACCAGCCGTCTTGACAGGGGAACCTATGGCTACACCTTC. The chain uses TRBV15 and TRBJ1-2, with TRBD1 identical over 8 bases. The CDR3 is 15 residues long. From germline, CDR1 is LNHNV and CDR2 YYDKDF (reference sequence). V gave up 5 bases and J gave up 4 bases; unmatched junction bases: 9.

This clone was detected once. This chain joins TRBV13 and TRBJ2-1; TRBD2 matches at 10 bases. J was trimmed by 3 bases and V by 5 bases; bases with no gene match: 7. This CDR3 region has 16 residues. Germline V lookup: CDR1 PRHDT, CDR2 FYEKMQ (reference sequence). The CDR3 loop reads CASSASGGGYYNEQFF. The CDR3 DNA is TGTGCCAGCAGCGCAAGCGGGGGGGGATACTACAATGAGCAGTTCTTC.

J is TRBJ1-5 and V is TRBV30; D is unresolved. The CDR3 is 13 residues long. Per the germline V gene, CDR1 is GTSNPN and CDR2 is SVGIG (reference sequence). The CDR3 spells CAGSIGKNQPQHF. The CDR3 DNA follows: TGTGCGGGGAGCATCGGCAAGAATCAGCCCCAGCATTTT.

The chain recombines TRBV29-1 with TRBJ2-7; 12 nucleotides align to TRBD1. Trimming removed 4 bases from V and 6 bases from J; junction bases left unmatched: 4. This CDR3 has 13 residues. Germline V gene lookup returns CDR1 SQVTM and CDR2 ANQGSEA. For the CDR3, the DNA is TGCAGCGTTGGGGGGACAGGGGGCGGCGAGCAGTACTTC. It translates to CSVGGTGGGEQYF.

The chain uses TRBV12-3 or TRBV12-4 and TRBJ1-5, with D uncertain. Trimming took off 2 bases at V and 7 bases at J, with 6 bases between the two ends. The CDR3 spans 12 residues. CDR3 in DNA: TGTGCCAGCAGTTTAATAGAACAGCCCCAGCATTTT. As protein: CASSLIEQPQHF.

The DNA for the CDR3 is TGCGCCAGCAGTGAGTCGACAACTGAAGCTTTCTTT. It translates to CASSESTTEAFF. The chain employs TRBV10-1 and TRBJ1-1, with no clear D. The germline gives CDR1 WNHNN, CDR2 SYGVQD (reference sequence). V lost 0 bases and J 5 bases, leaving 4 bases between the germline ends. The CDR3 covers 12 residues.

The CDR3 sequence is CASSLPRGRTDTQYF. In nucleotides, the CDR3 is TGCGCCAGCAGCTTGCCGCGGGGCCGTACAGATACGCAGTATTTT. V is TRBV5-1 and J is TRBJ2-3, with D possibly being TRBD2 (6 bases). CDR1 and CDR2 from the germline V gene are SGHRS and YFSETQ. The CDR3 covers 15 residues. V gave up 1 base and J gave up 3 bases, with 12 bases separating them.

This chain links TRBV7-9 with TRBJ2-3, with D uncertain. Trimming left V 5 bases short and J 2 bases short, with 14 bases between. The CDR3 is 15 amino acids. CDR1 and CDR2 from the germline V gene are SEHNR and FQNEAQ (reference sequence). The CDR3 region has the DNA TGTGCCAGCAGCGCCCGCAGTTTTTCCACAGATACGCAGTATTTT. As protein: CASSARSFSTDTQYF.

The rearrangement joins TRBV5-4 to TRBJ1-2; 10 bases agree with TRBD1. Looked up from germline, CDR1 is SGHNT and CDR2 is YYREEE (reference sequence). The CDR3 loop spans 15 amino acids. The junction had 8 bases not matched to a gene; V was cut back by 1 base and J by 8 bases. The CDR3 DNA reads as TGTGCCAGCAGCTTGCCTGGACAGGGGGGGATAGGCTACACCTTC. This sequence encodes CASSLPGQGGIGYTF.

This chain connects TRBV3-1 (or the pseudogene TRBV3-2) to TRBJ2-7; D might be TRBD2 (5 bases). The germline V gene encodes CDR1 LGHDT and CDR2 YNNKEL (reference sequence). CDR3 length: 13 amino acids. Trimming stripped 6 bases from V and 6 bases from J, with 15 bases between. CDR3 DNA sequence: TGTGCCAGCAGGCGGACGGGGAAGGGCGAGCAGTACTTC. Protein: CASRRTGKGEQYF.

The rearrangement links TRBV7-9 to TRBJ1-1; no firm D call. This CDR3 is 12 amino acids long. V was trimmed by 7 bases and J by 2 bases, leaving 8 bases between them. Germline CDR1 SEHNR, CDR2 FQNEAQ (reference sequence). The CDR3 bases are TGTGCCAGCAAAGGGCCAAACACTGAAGCTTTCTTT. Amino acid sequence: CASKGPNTEAFF. Drawing the rest from reference TRBV7-9 and TRBJ1-1, the complete variable domain is DTGVSQNPRHKITKRGQNVTFRCDPISEHNRLYWYRQTLGQGPEFLTYFQNEAQLEKSRLLSDRFSAERPKGSFSTLEIQRTEQGDSAMYLCASKGPNTEAFFGQGTRLTVV.